This T cell receptor beta chain was sequenced in a study of OX40 agonist ivuxolimab in advanced cancers. As for the study more broadly: Ivuxolimab was an agonistic, fully human IgG2 monoclonal antibody directed against OX40 (CD134), a costimulatory receptor. In the dose-escalation cohort, 82.7% of patients were male, and the mean age was approximately 55 years, with a range of roughly 20 to 80. Prior anti-PD-1, anti-PD-L1 or anti-CTLA-4 therapy was permitted, and checkpoint inhibitors had been received by 40% to 50% of dose-escalation patients. Intravenous ivuxolimab was administered to patients every 2 weeks at six dose levels: 0.01, 0.1, 0.3, 1.5, 3 and 10 mg/kg. Among the approximately 54 dose-escalation patients, roughly 20 had hepatocellular carcinoma, approximately 15 melanoma, 9 renal cell carcinoma and 9 head and neck cancer. The point of sequencing TCRbeta in the periphery was to test whether ivuxolimab changed TCR sequence diversity and drove clonal T-cell expansion. Partial responses were achieved by three dose-escalation patients, of whom one had hepatocellular carcinoma and two had cutaneous melanoma. The paper covers the monotherapy dose-escalation part of the phase I ivuxolimab trial, which included N ≈ 52 patients. Paper-wide results and their limitations: In the 0.1-3.0 mg/kg groups, partial responders had among the lowest normalized peripheral clonal expansion, particularly in CD8+ T cells. Low levels of normalized T-cell clonal expansion were also seen in some nonresponding patients. On average, CD8+ T cells showed more expanded clones than CD4+ T cells after ivuxolimab. The antigen specificity of the clonally expanded peripheral T cells was not determined. At doses of 0.1 to 3.0 mg/kg, clonal expansion of both CD4+ and CD8+ T cells in blood was seen between baseline and week 6.

Genomic DNA was isolated from the sorted cells so that the TCRbeta CDR3 region could be sequenced. The immunoSEQ Assay was used to sequence the TCRbeta CDR3 regions. Drawn from immuneACCESS, this table holds only the in-frame rearrangements with V and J called that TCRdb kept. Clones are partly lost; checked studies trace under half to an unresolved V gene and leave the rest unexplained. This sample has tens of thousands of clones in its table, and over 80% of those were observed once. Around 6.3% of the sample lies in the top ten. The germline V and J ends show losses of 8 bases and 2 bases respectively, and no gene match explains 11 bases of the junction. The cysteine opens and the phenylalanine closes a CDR3 of 15 amino acids. Only the CDR3 DNA stays, 45 bases, in frame from base 1. CDR1 and CDR2 were assigned from the germline V gene as MNHNS and SASEGT. The trial excluded patients who had a history of autoimmune disease or were on systemic immunosuppression. Peripheral blood for TCR sequencing was collected from all dose cohorts at baseline, on cycle 4 day 1, and on cycle 7 day 1. The samples were taken from a phase I, first-in-human, multicenter, open-label dose-escalation trial of ivuxolimab. Adults with locally advanced or metastatic head and neck squamous cell, hepatocellular, melanoma or renal cell carcinoma were enrolled in the trial. Before TCR sequencing, CD4+ and CD8+ T cells were separately sorted from peripheral blood.

This clone appeared a single time. The antigen it recognizes is unknown. The input lacks base qualities; no much larger clone sits a single base away. This clonotype was obtained from an adult with an advanced solid tumor such as melanoma, head and neck, liver or kidney cancer. The chain was built from TRBV6-1 and TRBJ2-5; the central 7 bases match TRBD2. Sequenced here: CD4+ or CD8+ T cells sorted from blood, sampled in a trial of the OX40 agonist ivuxolimab. CDR3 loop: CASQWGGFSQETQYF. At the DNA level, the sequence is TGTGCCAGCCAATGGGGGGGATTTTCGCAAGAGACCCAGTACTTC.